Described below is a single T cell receptor (beta chain) sequence and its context. The CDR3 is made up of 14 amino acids. The V gene lost 6 bases and the J gene lost 0 bases, with 13 bases spanning the gap. Germline CDR1 reads SQVTM; CDR2 reads ANQGSEA. Using immunoSEQ multiplex PCR, the repertoire was profiled, and TCRdb retains in-frame clones only, with some absent. The data contain 20,000 to 25,000 clones, about 89% of them singletons. This entry comes from a study of T cells in localized non-small cell lung cancer. The TCR sequence derives from a male donor at least 60 years old with stage I lung adenocarcinoma. This chain uses TRBV29-1 with TRBJ2-3, with unresolved D. Sequences were derived from peripheral blood, sampled before any cancer treatment. The CDR3: CSVGSAESTDTQYF. The CDR3 DNA reads TGCAGCGTGGGGTCGGCGGAGAGCACAGATACGCAGTATTTT.